This paragraph reports one TCR beta chain. Only one count was recorded for this clone. Its antigen specificity is not known. The record has no base qualities; no much larger clone is one base away. Participants in the prospective study were enrolled through a virtual design, were aged roughly 18 to 100 years, and lived in some 24 United States geographic areas. In the prospective study, participants were assigned to cohorts based on the clinical history participants reported in a screening survey and a study questionnaire. ImmuneRACE Cohort 3 recovered participants were defined by two consecutive negative NP/OP PCR tests, healthcare professional clearance, or symptom resolution. In the prospective study, whole blood, serum and a nasopharyngeal or oropharyngeal swab were collected from each participant by mobile phlebotomists. Over a roughly 2-month period, participants in the prospective study had the option of providing additional blood draws and questionnaires. Before DNA extraction, prospective study blood samples were shipped either frozen or at room temperature.

The CDR3 holds 14 amino acids from the cysteine to the phenylalanine. Kept here is only the CDR3 DNA, which spans 42 bases and is read in frame from base 1. Reading the germline V gene gives CDR1 MGHRA and CDR2 YSYEKL. The junction shows trimming of 4 bases on V and 3 bases on J, and the gene matches do not reach 4 bases of it. The record originates from a study of blood T cell repertoires in COVID-19 (TCRdb year 2020). With regard to the full study: The collaborator samples originated in the United States, Italy and Spain and spanned the acute and convalescent phases of COVID-19. The prospective study material was composed of cDNA or gDNA derived from T cells, B-cell-depleted T cells, or PBMCs. Subjects who had been exposed to COVID-19, were actively infected with it, or had recovered from it provided the deeply sampled blood TCRbeta repertoires that made up the dataset. The repertoires were made available in a free public database intended to serve as a resource for research on the immune response to SARS-CoV-2. Samples came from the ongoing ImmuneRACE study (first 160 participants) plus 1,254 subjects from 6 global collaborators. A de-identified subject ID, COVID-19 status, age in years and sex were almost always included in the sample metadata. Where HLA class I and class II types were available, the types were taken from metadata supplied by the sample provider, not from assay-based typing.

The immunoSEQ Assay, a bias-controlled multiplex PCR, was used to amplify TCRbeta CDR3 regions from genomic DNA. From the authors' description of their analysis: The number of nucleated cells in each sample was estimated from the amplification of reference gene primers within the assay. To quantify the absolute abundance of each unique TCRbeta CDR3 rearrangement, sequence reads were collapsed and filtered. For each sample, productive Simpson clonality was calculated by taking the square root of Simpson's diversity index across productive rearrangements. Entries here come from immuneACCESS through TCRdb and include only in-frame sequences with V and J called. Some clones fail to appear in such tables; in the studies checked, an unresolved V gene covers under half of the shortfall, and the cause of the remainder is unknown. V and J calls and clone size follow that table, whereas D and trimming were derived from the DNA. The sample table holds about 300,000 clones, of which 85% to 90% were seen once. About 4% of the sample rests with the top ten.

The paper's findings and limits, for the study overall: Clinical and demographic metadata were provided uncurated, with the amount varying by source and participant.

The sequencing input was PBMCs or T cells enriched from blood (not recorded which). This TCR was recovered from a man aged 30 to 39 who had recovered from COVID-19. The receptor chain draws on TRBV4-1 and TRBJ1-2; TRBD1 aligns with 8 central bases. The DNA reads as follows: TGCGCCAGCAGCCTCCAGGACAGGGACTATGGCTACACCTTC. Its protein is CASSLQDRDYGYTF.